This T cell receptor (beta chain) was profiled in a study of CD8 T cells in Susac syndrome. Random hexamers served to reverse transcribe roughly 0.45 to 1 ug RNA. TCRdb reprocessed the immunoSEQ multiplex PCR reads with MiXCR, giving one entry per CDR3 protein. The table shows 40,000 to 55,000 distinct CDR3 sequences, with 93% occurring only once. The origin of this receptor is a human donor with multiple sclerosis. Material for sequencing was CD8+ T cells from PBMCs.

The CDR3 DNA follows: TGTGCCAGCAGTTACGGGGGCTCCTATAATTCACCCCTCCACTTT. This translates into CASSYGGSYNSPLHF. The chain links TRBV6-5 to TRBJ1-6; D is possibly TRBD1 (5 bases). Germline CDR1 and CDR2: MNHEY and SVGAGI. This CDR3 spans 15 amino acids. V lost 2 bases, J lost 0 bases, and 5 bases lay in between.